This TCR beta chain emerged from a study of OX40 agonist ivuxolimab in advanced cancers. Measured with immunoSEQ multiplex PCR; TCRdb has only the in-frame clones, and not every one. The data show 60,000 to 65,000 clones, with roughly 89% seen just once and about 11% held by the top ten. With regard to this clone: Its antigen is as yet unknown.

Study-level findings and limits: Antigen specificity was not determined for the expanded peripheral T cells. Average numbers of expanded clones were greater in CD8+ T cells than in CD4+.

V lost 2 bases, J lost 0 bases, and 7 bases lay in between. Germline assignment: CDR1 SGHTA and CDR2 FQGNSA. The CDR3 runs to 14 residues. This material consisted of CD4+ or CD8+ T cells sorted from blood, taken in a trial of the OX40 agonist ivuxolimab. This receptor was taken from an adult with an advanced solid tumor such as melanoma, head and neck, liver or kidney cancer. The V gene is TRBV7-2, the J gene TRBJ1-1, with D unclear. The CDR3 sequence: CASSLYGMNTEAFF. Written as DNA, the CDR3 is TGTGCCAGCAGCTTATACGGGATGAACACTGAAGCTTTCTTT.